The 7 T cell receptor beta chains below were found in one sample sequenced in a study of tumor-infiltrating lymphocytes in primary liver carcinoma (dated by TCRdb to 2016 to 2017). Instrument on record: Illumina HiSeq 2500. A constant-region primer and ProtoScript II reverse transcriptase were used to reverse-transcribe TCRbeta-specific cDNA from about 0.55 ug total RNA. TCRbeta libraries were built with three nested multiplex PCR rounds, a slightly modified ARM-PCR procedure. Each of the first two PCR rounds ran for around 10 cycles using multiplex TRBV1-TRBV30 forward primers together with a Cbeta reverse primer. TCRdb reprocessed the public reads (quality trimming at Q25 with fastp, clone calling with MiXCR) and kept in-frame beta chains. When rows share a CDR3 protein, they turn into one entry using the most common DNA and genes. This sample has about 23,000 distinct CDR3 sequences in its table, and about 74% of those were observed once. The ten most abundant clones make up 25% to 35% of the sample.

Total RNA and DNA were co-extracted from about 19-30 mg of bulk tissue with the AllPrep DNA/RNA mini kit, without cell sorting. Sequenced sample: liver tumor tissue from sampling region 5. What this sample's cell subset or site label stands for: tumor region T5, tumor centre. These receptors all stem from a woman aged 30 to 39 with primary liver carcinoma and hepatitis B virus infection.

Notes on this clonotype: No conserved phenylalanine or tryptophan is present at the end of the CDR3, so a read error is the likely explanation. The CDR3 DNA reads TGTGCCAACAGTGAACGGTTCCTGATCCTTAGATCTAACTATGGCTACACCTTA. Its translation: CANSERFLILRSNYGYTL. The V and J genes are TRBV6-1 and TRBJ1-2; D is uncertain. This CDR3 spans 18 amino acids. Germline-derived CDR1 and CDR2 are MNHNS and SASEGT.

Comment on this clonotype: Relative to the germline gene, one junction end is altered; a read error may explain this. The J gene is TRBJ2-1, the V gene TRBV4-2; no definite D call. Germline V gives CDR1 LGHNA, CDR2 YNFKEQ. The CDR3 has 18 residues. The CDR3 coding sequence is TGTGCCGGCAGTCAAGTAGTGAGCGTCCGAAGCTCCTACAATGAACAGTTCTTC. This sequence encodes CAGSQVVSVRSSYNEQFF.

Comments on this clonotype: Sequence at one end of the junction differs from germline and may be a read error. The CDR3 spells CASSTHAGSEETRYF. In DNA, the CDR3 is TGTGCCAGCAGCACACACGCCGGGAGCGAAGAGACCCGGTACTTC. The chain couples TRBV12-3 or TRBV12-4 to TRBJ2-5; weak D call: TRBD2 (6 bases). The CDR3 is made up of 15 amino acids.

Regarding this clonotype: A junction boundary mismatches the germline segment, possibly from a read error. J is TRBJ1-2 and V is TRBV6-1; unclear D gene. The CDR3 has 18 amino acids. Germline V CDR1 and CDR2: MNHNS, SASEGT. The CDR3, as DNA: TGTGCCAGCAGTGAACGTTTCCTGGTCCTTAGATTTAACTATGACTACACCTTC. It specifies CASSERFLVLRFNYDYTF.

The genes are TRBV11-2 and TRBJ2-7; no firm D call. CDR1 is SGHAT, CDR2 FQNNGV, per germline. V gave up 6 bases and J gave up 3 bases, with 24 bases separating them. The CDR3 spans 17 residues. The CDR3, as DNA: TGTGCCAGCAGTATCACAGAAGGGCGCTCTTGGAACTACGAGCAGTACTTC. Amino acids: CASSITEGRSWNYEQYF.

Concerning this clonotype itself: One end of the junction fails to match germline, which may point to a read error. The chain employs TRBV4-3 and TRBJ2-3, with 12 nucleotides matching TRBD2. The CDR3 spans 21 residues. The germline gives CDR1 LGHNA, CDR2 YSLEER. CDR3 residues: CASSQDLLSSGRAVTTDTQCF. Here the CDR3 DNA reads TGCGCCAGCAGCCAAGACCTCTTATCTAGCGGGAGGGCGGTGACGACAGATACGCAGTGTTTT.

This rearrangement joins TRBV7-6 to TRBJ2-1, with 9 bases matching TRBD2. V dropped 5 bases and J dropped 6; count of bases not matched to a gene: 8. The CDR3 has 15 residues. CDR1 SGHVS and CDR2 FNYEAQ come from the germline V gene. The CDR3 nucleotides read TGTGCCAGCAGCCCCCCTGGCGGGAGGGCCAATGAGCAGTTCTTC. Residues: CASSPPGGRANEQFF.